Each of the 20 T cell receptor beta chains below was sequenced from the same sample in a study of OX40 agonist ivuxolimab in advanced cancers. Library creation used the immunoSEQ multiplex PCR assay. Here the immuneACCESS table is served through TCRdb, limited to in-frame sequences with V and J called. Missing clones are a known gap in these copies; in checked studies unresolved V genes cover under half, and the rest lacks a known reason. The sample has tens of thousands of clones on record, approximately 89% of them singletons. Clones ranked in the top ten supply 0.33% of the sample. The sequencing used CD4+ or CD8+ T cells sorted from blood, collected in a trial of the OX40 agonist ivuxolimab. The receptors were sampled from an adult with an advanced solid tumor such as melanoma, head and neck, liver or kidney cancer.

This chain uses TRBV2 with TRBJ1-5; tentative D call: TRBD1 (5 bases). Germline V CDR1 and CDR2: SNHLY, FYNNEI. The length of the CDR3 is 15 residues. With 3 bases removed from V and 0 bases from J, the gap between germline ends came to 9 bases. CDR3 DNA: TGTGCCAGCAGTGAGGGGGGGTATAGCAATCAGCCCCAGCATTTT. Translating it yields CASSEGGYSNQPQHF.

The rearrangement uses TRBV21-1 and TRBJ2-3; TRBD2 was called by the table and not checked on the DNA. TRBV21-1 is flagged as a pseudogene. This CDR3 is 17 amino acids long. In DNA form, the CDR3 reads TGTGCCAGCAGCAAAGTTCGGACTAGCGGGAGTTCGGATACGCAGTATTTT. Its protein is CASSKVRTSGSSDTQYF.

This chain links TRBV9 with TRBJ2-3; D is undetermined. The germline CDR1 and CDR2 sequences are SGDLS and YYNGEE. V was pared by 0 bases and J by 4 bases, with 3 bases between. This CDR3 has 12 amino acids. CDR3 nucleotide sequence: TGTGCCAGCAGCGTAGCCCCAGATACGCAGTATTTT. Translated, it gives CASSVAPDTQYF. The variable domain in full, completed from reference TRBV9 and TRBJ2-3, reads DSGVTQTPKHLITATGQRVTLRCSPRSGDLSVYWYQQSLDQGLQFLIQYYNGEERAKGNILERFSAQQFPDLHSELNLSSLELGDSALYFCASSVAPDTQYFGPGTRLTVL.

The genes are TRBV11-2 and TRBJ2-3, with 8 bases aligning to TRBD2. Germline V gene lookup returns CDR1 SGHAT and CDR2 FQNNGV. After removal of 1 base from V and 6 bases from J, the junction contained 3 bases not matched to a gene. This CDR3 has 14 amino acids. This chain's CDR3 is CASSLGLAIDTQYF. CDR3 nucleotides: TGTGCCAGCAGCTTAGGACTAGCGATCGATACGCAGTATTTT.

In DNA form, the CDR3 reads TGCGCCAGCAGCCCTTCGCCCGGGACCAATCAGCCCCAGCATTTT. Encoded protein: CASSPSPGTNQPQHF. The genes are TRBV5-1 and TRBJ1-5; weak D call: TRBD1 (5 bases). V was clipped by 4 bases and J by 3 bases, with 14 bases between them. The germline CDR1 and CDR2 sequences are SGHRS and YFSETQ. The CDR3 covers 15 residues.

V gene TRBV6-5 combines with J gene TRBJ2-1; the D gene is possibly TRBD1 (6 bases). Germline V lookup: CDR1 MNHEY, CDR2 SVGAGI. The V and J ends lost 4 bases and 9 bases respectively, with 16 bases between them. This CDR3 comprises 14 residues. CDR3 bases: TGTGCCAGCAGTTCGCGGACAGAGGGTGGTGAGCAGTTCTTC. Its translation is CASSSRTEGGEQFF.

The chain carries TRBV5-1 and TRBJ1-1, with a tentative D call TRBD1 (5 bases). Between the trimmed V and J ends, which lost 2 bases and 3 bases, there was a span of 8 bases. CDR3 size: 13 residues. CDR1 is SGHRS, CDR2 YFSETQ, per germline. In DNA, the CDR3 is TGCGCCAGCAGCTTAGGGACGCACACTGAAGCTTTCTTT. Translated: CASSLGTHTEAFF.

The genes are TRBV28 and TRBJ1-5; no definite D call. Between the trimmed V and J ends, which lost 0 bases and 0 bases, there was a span of 9 bases. The germline V gene has CDR1 MDHEN and CDR2 SYDVKM. The CDR3 has 16 residues. CDR3 residues: CASSLWPDNSNQPQHF. The CDR3 DNA is TGTGCCAGCAGTTTATGGCCAGATAATAGCAATCAGCCCCAGCATTTT.

This chain uses TRBV7-2 with TRBJ2-7, with 9 bases that match TRBD1. Unmatched junction bases numbered 15, after V lost 5 bases and J lost 7 bases. There are 16 residues in the CDR3. CDR1 and CDR2 from the germline V gene are SGHTA and FQGNSA. The CDR3 here is CASSPRLLGTGSEQYF. The CDR3 DNA follows: TGTGCCAGCAGCCCGCGGCTTTTGGGGACAGGGTCTGAGCAGTACTTC.

This chain links TRBV12-5 with TRBJ2-3; 7 bases map to TRBD2. This CDR3 has 14 residues. Trimming at V came to 1 base and at J to 3 bases, leaving 1 base not matched to a gene. The germline CDR1 and CDR2 sequences are LGHNT and FRNRAP. The CDR3 protein is CASGLGLATDTQYF. The DNA for the CDR3 is TGTGCTAGTGGTTTGGGACTAGCTACAGATACGCAGTATTTT.

This sequence joins TRBV11-2 and TRBJ1-5, with D unclear. The CDR3 sequence is 13 residues long. The germline V gene has CDR1 SGHAT and CDR2 FQNNGV. The V end was cut by 3 bases, the J end by 7 bases, with 10 bases between. In DNA, the CDR3 is TGTGCCAGCAGCTTGGAGTTCGGGCAGCCCCAGCATTTT. As protein: CASSLEFGQPQHF.

J is TRBJ2-5 and V is TRBV25-1, with D tentatively TRBD1 (6 bases). V gave up 5 bases and J gave up 1 base, with 23 bases separating them. The V gene's germline CDR1 is MGHDK and CDR2 SYGVNS. There are 18 residues in the CDR3. The CDR3 coding sequence is TGTGCCAGCAGTCCCCTTCGAGGGGGATACAAATCCCAAGAGACCCAGTACTTC. Its translation: CASSPLRGGYKSQETQYF.

This chain links TRBV19 with TRBJ1-3; D may be TRBD1 (5 bases). Germline lookup yields CDR1 LNHDA and CDR2 SQIVND (reference sequence). This CDR3 is built from 11 residues. Here the CDR3 DNA reads TGTGGCTCGACAGCTGGAAACACCATATATTTT. It yields the protein CGSTAGNTIYF.

J is TRBJ2-5 and V is TRBV9; D ambiguous. CDR1 SGDLS and CDR2 YYNGEE come from the germline V gene. The germline V and J ends were trimmed by 1 base and 2 bases, with 6 bases remaining between them. There are 13 residues in the CDR3. Here the CDR3 DNA reads TGTGCCAGCAGCGTAAGCTCTCAAGAGACCCAGTACTTC. Its translation is CASSVSSQETQYF.

This sequence joins TRBV10-2 and TRBJ1-1; D is unresolved. The CDR3 extends over 13 amino acids. Per germline, CDR1 WSHSY and CDR2 SAAADI. V was cut by 2 bases and J by 12 bases, with 16 bases left in between. The CDR3 DNA sequence: TGCGCCAGCAGTGAGGTGGCGGAAAGGGAAACTTTCTTT. This gives the protein CASSEVAERETFF.

The J gene is TRBJ2-3, the V gene TRBV27; a possible D gene is TRBD2 (6 bases). Germline values: CDR1 MNHEY, CDR2 SMNVEV (reference sequence). The CDR3 length is 15 residues. V dropped 6 bases and J dropped 6 bases, with 19 bases sitting between them. The CDR3 sequence: CASRLRSGEGDTQYF. CDR3 in DNA: TGTGCCAGCAGACTCCGTAGCGGAGAGGGGGATACGCAGTATTTT.

The genes are TRBV18 and TRBJ1-2; no clear D gene. The germline V gene has CDR1 KGHSH and CDR2 LQKENI. Trimming took off 2 bases at V and 6 bases at J, with 10 bases between the two ends. This CDR3 comprises 13 residues. This CDR3 reads CASSPFPVDGYTF. In nucleotides, the CDR3 is TGTGCCAGCTCACCATTCCCGGTCGATGGCTACACCTTC.

The V gene is TRBV23-1, the J gene TRBJ1-3, with D uncertain. TRBV23-1 is filed as an ORF, its function uncertain. This CDR3 comprises 18 residues. V lost 3 bases and J 0 bases, leaving 18 bases between the germline ends. CDR3 amino acids: CASSQFRQDFLSGNTIYF. Written as DNA, the CDR3 is TGCGCCAGCAGTCAGTTTCGGCAGGACTTTCTCTCTGGAAACACCATATATTTT.

This chain joins TRBV5-8 and TRBJ1-2; D is perhaps TRBD1 (5 bases). V gave up 2 bases and J gave up 4 bases, with 6 bases separating them. The CDR3 is 12 amino acids. Germline CDR1 and CDR2: SGHTS and YDEGEE. As DNA, the CDR3 is TGTGCCAGCAGCTTAAGGGGCTATGGCTACACCTTC. Its protein product is CASSLRGYGYTF.

CDR3 coding DNA: TGTGCCAGCTCACCCAACAGTATTTCTAGCACAGATACGCAGTATTTT. It is translated as CASSPNSISSTDTQYF. This chain uses TRBV18 with TRBJ2-3; D unresolved. Germline V gene lookup returns CDR1 KGHSH and CDR2 LQKENI. V lost 3 bases and J 0 bases, leaving 13 bases between the germline ends. The CDR3 totals 16 residues.